A selection of T cell receptor beta chains follows, all from one sample in a study of T-cell reconstitution after alpha-beta-depleted transplantation in children. In TCRdb, the PCR reads were re-called with MiXCR into one record per CDR3 protein. The sample has about 260,000 distinct CDR3 sequences; 6.5% to 9% are singletons. The sample was PBMCs, mostly from graft donor cells, taken 180 days after TCRalphabeta/CD19-depleted stem cell transplant. These receptors all stem from a male patient younger than 18 who had a stem cell transplant for acute lymphoblastic leukemia, so the T cells may come from the graft donor. CDR3s include the opening cysteine and the closing phenylalanine or tryptophan. The order of the fields is V gene, D gene, J gene, CDR3 protein. D genes are given only for firm matches.

TRBV7-3	NA	TRBJ1-1	CASSLNRDGTESFF
TRBV2	TRBD1	TRBJ2-4	CASSAFFRGIKSLAKNIQYF
TRBV6-6	TRBD1	TRBJ2-7	CASSAGTGGEQYF
TRBV6-5	TRBD1	TRBJ2-7	CASSYSTGGAYEQYF
TRBV7-9	NA	TRBJ1-1	CASSSGAGGNTEAFF
TRBV11-2	TRBD2	TRBJ2-2	CASSPRTSGNTGELFF
TRBV7-8	NA	TRBJ2-2	CASSLVSGDTGELFF
TRBV9	NA	TRBJ2-5	CASSVDGGGAQETQYF
TRBV21-1	NA	TRBJ2-7	CASSTNRDRSYEQYF
TRBV11-1	TRBD2	TRBJ2-4	CASSLALTGTSGLAKNIQYF
TRBV5-4	TRBD2	TRBJ2-5	CASSETSGGETQYF
TRBV7-2	NA	TRBJ2-7	CASSLEGSADYEQYF
TRBV7-2	NA	TRBJ2-3	CASSFRAGSTDTQYF
TRBV19	TRBD2	TRBJ2-6	CASSRGGWGSGANVLTF
TRBV28	NA	TRBJ2-5	CASSSDPGLKTQYF
TRBV18	NA	TRBJ2-2	CASSPGSRGTGELFF
TRBV10-3	TRBD2	TRBJ2-2	CAMSGREDTGELFF
TRBV2	TRBD1	TRBJ2-7	CASRTPRDRVAYEQYF
TRBV12-3/TRBV12-4	NA	TRBJ2-2	CASSFDSNTGELFF
TRBV20-1	NA	TRBJ2-3	CSASSPRGPDTQYF
TRBV28	NA	TRBJ1-6	CASTTPGSSSYNSPLHF
TRBV4-1	NA	TRBJ2-3	CASSQVGDGTDTQYF
TRBV18	NA	TRBJ2-7	CASSLPGSKTYEQYF
TRBV20-1	NA	TRBJ2-2	CSARVPQRGNGELFF
TRBV27	NA	TRBJ2-1	CASSFSGLSFDEQFF
TRBV7-2	NA	TRBJ2-7	CASSLGGAIFEQYF
TRBV5-1	NA	TRBJ2-1	CASSPEGAAYNEQFF
TRBV20-1	TRBD1	TRBJ1-2	CSARDPGGGDYGYTF
TRBV11-2	TRBD1	TRBJ2-2	CASSPRGTGNTGELFF
TRBV11-3	TRBD2	TRBJ2-1	CASSSQTSGRERNEQFF
TRBV5-6	TRBD2	TRBJ2-5	CASSPPGLAGGIKTQYF
TRBV28	NA	TRBJ2-3	CASSQTLGAQYF
TRBV9	NA	TRBJ2-5	CASSVATASDWETQYF
TRBV29-1	TRBD2	TRBJ2-2	CSVTSGNTGELFF
TRBV20-1	TRBD1	TRBJ2-7	CSTTRDRPPEQYF
TRBV3-1	NA	TRBJ1-2	CASSQAVGIGYTF
TRBV10-2	TRBD1	TRBJ2-7	CASTGTGHEQYF